This TCR beta chain emerged from a study of identical twins. Study outcomes and limitations: Because invariant MAIT and iNKT cells could be present, zero-insertion analyses could be partly confounded. Twin pairs' shared out-of-frame alpha sequences were enriched in low generation probability.

Via MiXCR, TCRdb re-called the 5' RACE reads, giving one row per CDR3 protein. Here the sample spans hundreds of thousands of distinct CDR3 sequences, roughly 18% being singletons. V was cut by 5 bases and J by 5 bases, with 10 bases left in between. Germline V gene lookup returns CDR1 SQVTM and CDR2 ANQGSEA. The CDR3 is 12 residues long. This clonotype came up a few times. Its specificity is unknown. The data were also submitted as part of a second study, on T cells expressing NK-cell markers.

The chain uses TRBV29-1 and TRBJ2-1; D may be TRBD1 (5 bases). The source material was PBMCs. The TCR originated in a woman younger than 35 in good health. The CDR3 DNA reads TGCAGCGTTAAGGGGCCCCACAATGAGCAGTTCTTC. Amino acid sequence: CSVKGPHNEQFF.